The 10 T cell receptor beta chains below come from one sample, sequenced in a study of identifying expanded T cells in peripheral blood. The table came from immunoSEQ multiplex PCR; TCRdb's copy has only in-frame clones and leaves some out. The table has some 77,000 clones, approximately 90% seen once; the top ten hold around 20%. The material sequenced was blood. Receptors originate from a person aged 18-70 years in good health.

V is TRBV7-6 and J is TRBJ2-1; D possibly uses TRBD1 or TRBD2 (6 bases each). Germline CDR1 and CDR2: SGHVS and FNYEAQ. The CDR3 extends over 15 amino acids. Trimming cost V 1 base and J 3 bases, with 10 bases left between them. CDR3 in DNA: TGTGCCAGCAGCTTAGTCGGGGGCTTCTACAATGAGCAGTTCTTC. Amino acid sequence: CASSLVGGFYNEQFF.

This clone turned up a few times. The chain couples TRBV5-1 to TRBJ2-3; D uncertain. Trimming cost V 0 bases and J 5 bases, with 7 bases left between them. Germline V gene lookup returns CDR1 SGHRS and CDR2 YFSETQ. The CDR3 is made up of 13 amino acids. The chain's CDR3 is CASSLDGEDTQYF. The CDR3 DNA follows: TGCGCCAGCAGCTTGGACGGCGAAGATACGCAGTATTTT.

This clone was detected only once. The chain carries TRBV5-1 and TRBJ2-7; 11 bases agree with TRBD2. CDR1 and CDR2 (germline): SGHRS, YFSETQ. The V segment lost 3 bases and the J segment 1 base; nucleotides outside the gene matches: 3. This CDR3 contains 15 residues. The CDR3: CASSYLAGGSYEQYF. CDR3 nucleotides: TGCGCCAGCAGCTACCTAGCGGGGGGATCCTACGAGCAGTACTTC. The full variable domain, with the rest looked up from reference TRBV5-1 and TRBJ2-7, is KAGVTQTPRYLIKTRGQQVTLSCSPISGHRSVSWYQQTPGQGLQFLFEYFSETQRNKGNFPGRFSGRQFSNSRSEMNVSTLELGDSALYLCASSYLAGGSYEQYFGPGTRLTVT.

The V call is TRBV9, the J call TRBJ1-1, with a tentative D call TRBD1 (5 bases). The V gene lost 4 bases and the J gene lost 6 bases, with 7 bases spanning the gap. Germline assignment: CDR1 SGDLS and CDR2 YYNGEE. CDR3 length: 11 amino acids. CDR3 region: CASSLGPEAFF. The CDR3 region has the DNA TGTGCCAGCAGCCTGGGGCCTGAAGCTTTCTTT.

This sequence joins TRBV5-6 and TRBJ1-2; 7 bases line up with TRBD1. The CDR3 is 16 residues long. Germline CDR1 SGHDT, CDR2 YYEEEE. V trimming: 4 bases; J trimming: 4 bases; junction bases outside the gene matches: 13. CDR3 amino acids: CASSPNRQGWSYGYTF. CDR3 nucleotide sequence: TGTGCCAGCAGCCCGAATAGACAGGGTTGGTCCTATGGCTACACCTTC.

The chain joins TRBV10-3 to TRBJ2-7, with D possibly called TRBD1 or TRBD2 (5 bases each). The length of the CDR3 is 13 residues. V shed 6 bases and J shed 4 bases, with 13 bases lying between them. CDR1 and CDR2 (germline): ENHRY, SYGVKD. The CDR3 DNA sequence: TGTGCCATCAGGGCAGGGACGACTTACGAGCAGTACTTC. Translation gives CAIRAGTTYEQYF.

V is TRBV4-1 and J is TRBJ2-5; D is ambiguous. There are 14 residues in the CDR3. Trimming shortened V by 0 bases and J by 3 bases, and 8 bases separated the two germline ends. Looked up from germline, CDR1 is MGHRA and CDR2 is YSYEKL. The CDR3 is CASSQDFTKETQYF. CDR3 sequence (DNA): TGCGCCAGCAGCCAAGATTTCACTAAAGAGACCCAGTACTTC.

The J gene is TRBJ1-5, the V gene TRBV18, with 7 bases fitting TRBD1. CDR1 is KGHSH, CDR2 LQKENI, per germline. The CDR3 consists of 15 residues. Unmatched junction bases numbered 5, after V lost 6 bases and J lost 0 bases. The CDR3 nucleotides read TGTGCCAGCTCTCTGGACAGGATTAGCAATCAGCCCCAGCATTTT. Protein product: CASSLDRISNQPQHF.

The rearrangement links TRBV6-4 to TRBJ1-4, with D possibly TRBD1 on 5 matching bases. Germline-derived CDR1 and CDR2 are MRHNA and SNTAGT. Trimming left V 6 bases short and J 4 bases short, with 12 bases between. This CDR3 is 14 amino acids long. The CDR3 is CASSPDRFNEKLFF. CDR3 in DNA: TGTGCCAGCAGCCCCGACAGATTTAATGAAAAACTGTTTTTT.

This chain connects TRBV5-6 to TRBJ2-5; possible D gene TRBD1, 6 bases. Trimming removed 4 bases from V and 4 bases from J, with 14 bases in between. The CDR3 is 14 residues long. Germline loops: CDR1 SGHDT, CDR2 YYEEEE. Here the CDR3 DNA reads TGTGCCAGCAGCCCACAGGGCGTGAGAGAGACCCAGTACTTC. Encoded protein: CASSPQGVRETQYF.